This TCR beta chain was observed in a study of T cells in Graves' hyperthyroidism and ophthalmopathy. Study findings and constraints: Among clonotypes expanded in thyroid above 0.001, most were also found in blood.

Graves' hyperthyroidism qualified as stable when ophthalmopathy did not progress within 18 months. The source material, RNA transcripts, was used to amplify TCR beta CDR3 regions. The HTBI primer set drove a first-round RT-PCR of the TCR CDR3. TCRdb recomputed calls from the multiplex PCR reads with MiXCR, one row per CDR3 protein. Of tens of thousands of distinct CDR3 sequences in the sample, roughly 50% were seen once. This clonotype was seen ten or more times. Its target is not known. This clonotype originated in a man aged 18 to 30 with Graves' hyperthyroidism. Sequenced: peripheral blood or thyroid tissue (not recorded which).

For the CDR3, the DNA is TGTGCCAGCAGCTTGAGGGTGGCAGGCGGACCCTACGAGCAGTACTTC. Protein: CASSLRVAGGPYEQYF. The V and J genes are TRBV5-6 and TRBJ2-7; D not certain. Germline V gene sequence: CDR1 SGHDT, CDR2 YYEEEE. With 1 base removed from V and 2 bases from J, the gap between germline ends came to 16 bases. CDR3 length: 16 residues.